This T cell receptor beta chain was captured in a study of T cell repertoires in cytomegalovirus infection (dated by TCRdb to the late 2010s). Regarding the study in general: The peptide stimulations were aimed at well-studied HLA-B-restricted epitopes as well as recently identified HLA-C-restricted CMV epitopes, whose presentation resists viral immunomodulation. Because public TCR beta signatures pointed to carriage of CMV infection together with the matching HLA type, the HLA type of each donor mattered for the analysis.

Broad study findings and their caveats: In both this cohort and an independent roughly 330-donor cohort, the cumulative frequency of public TCR beta family members distinguished carriers of CMV infection plus the relevant HLA type. The ex vivo response was dominated by HLA-C-restricted CMV-specific TCR beta clonotypes, which also provided the single most frequent clonotype in two of eight donors.

Sequencing instrument: Illumina HiSeq 1500. TCRdb trimmed public reads at Q25 via fastp, called clones via MiXCR and kept in-frame beta chains. CDR3 protein sequences are deduplicated, and each keeps its most common genes and DNA. The sample data list about 770,000 distinct CDR3 sequences, and almost 30% of these were observed just once. The ten biggest clones cover under 15% of the sample. Explained via the paper, the treatment or condition label denotes: in vitro stimulation with specific CMV peptide epitopes to enrich CMV-specific T cells. As concerns this clonotype: Its antigen is not yet known. No base quality information exists; no much larger clone differs at one position.

Trimming takes 7 bases from V and 5 bases from J, and the germline ends sit 16 bases apart. There are 14 amino acids in the CDR3, from cysteine to phenylalanine inclusive. Solely the CDR3 DNA is kept, with 42 bases framed from the first base. CDR1 and CDR2 are read off the germline V gene (reference sequence) as LNHDA and SQIVND. The receptor was isolated from a human donor in good health (CMV status not recorded). Some clones in this sample may be carry-over from other donors' samples. Sequencing used cultured CD8+ T cells from PBMCs, obtained from culture after CMV antigen stimulation. The chain was built from TRBV19 and TRBJ2-3; TRBD1 could be the D gene, as 6 bases match. The bases read TGTGCCAGTACAACAGGGACCCCACGAGATACGCAGTATTTT. The resulting protein is CASTTGTPRDTQYF.